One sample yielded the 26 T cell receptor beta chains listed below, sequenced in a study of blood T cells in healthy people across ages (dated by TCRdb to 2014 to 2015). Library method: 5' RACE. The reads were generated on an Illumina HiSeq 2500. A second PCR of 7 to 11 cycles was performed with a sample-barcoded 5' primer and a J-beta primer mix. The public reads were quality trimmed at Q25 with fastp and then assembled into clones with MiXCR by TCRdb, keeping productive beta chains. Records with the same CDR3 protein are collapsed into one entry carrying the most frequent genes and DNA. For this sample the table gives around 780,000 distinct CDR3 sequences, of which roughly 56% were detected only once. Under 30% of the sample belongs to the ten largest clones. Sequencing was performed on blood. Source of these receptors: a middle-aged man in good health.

CDR3 DNA sequence: TGTGCCTGCGATTCAGGGATCTATGGCTACACCTTC. Translating gives CACDSGIYGYTF. The chain links TRBV27 to TRBJ1-2, with D tentatively TRBD1 (5 bases). This CDR3 region has 12 residues. With 11 bases removed from V and 4 bases from J, the gap between germline ends came to 14 bases. The germline gives CDR1 MNHEY, CDR2 SMNVEV (reference sequence).

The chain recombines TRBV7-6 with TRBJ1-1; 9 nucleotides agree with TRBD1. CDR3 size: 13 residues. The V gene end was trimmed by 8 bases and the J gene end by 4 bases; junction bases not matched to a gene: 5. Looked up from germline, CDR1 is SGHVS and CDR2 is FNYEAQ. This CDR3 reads CASARTGVTEAFF. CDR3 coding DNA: TGTGCCAGCGCCCGGACAGGGGTCACTGAAGCTTTCTTT.

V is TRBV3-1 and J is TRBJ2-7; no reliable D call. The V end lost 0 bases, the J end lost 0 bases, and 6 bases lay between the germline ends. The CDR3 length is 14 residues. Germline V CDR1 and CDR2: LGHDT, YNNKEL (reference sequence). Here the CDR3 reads CASSQERFSYEQYF. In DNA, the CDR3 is TGTGCCAGCAGCCAAGAAAGGTTCTCCTACGAGCAGTACTTC.

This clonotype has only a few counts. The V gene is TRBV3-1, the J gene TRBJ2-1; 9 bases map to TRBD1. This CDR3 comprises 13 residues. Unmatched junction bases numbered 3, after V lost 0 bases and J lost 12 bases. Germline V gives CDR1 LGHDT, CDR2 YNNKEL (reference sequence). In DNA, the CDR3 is TGTGCCAGCAGCCAAGATTTGGACAGGGGGCAGTTCTTC. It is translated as CASSQDLDRGQFF.

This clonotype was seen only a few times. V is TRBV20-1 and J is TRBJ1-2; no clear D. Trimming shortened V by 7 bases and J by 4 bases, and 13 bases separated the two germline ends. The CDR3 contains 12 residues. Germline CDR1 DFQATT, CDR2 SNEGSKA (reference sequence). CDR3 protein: CSVARGSYGYTF. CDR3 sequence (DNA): TGCAGTGTAGCTCGGGGTAGCTATGGCTACACCTTC.

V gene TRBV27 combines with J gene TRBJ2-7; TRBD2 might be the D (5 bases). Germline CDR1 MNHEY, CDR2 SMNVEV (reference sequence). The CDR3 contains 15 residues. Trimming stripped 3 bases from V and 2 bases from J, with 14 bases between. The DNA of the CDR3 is TGTGCCAGCAGTTTGCTTCCACTAGGCACCTACGAGCAGTACTTC. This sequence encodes CASSLLPLGTYEQYF.

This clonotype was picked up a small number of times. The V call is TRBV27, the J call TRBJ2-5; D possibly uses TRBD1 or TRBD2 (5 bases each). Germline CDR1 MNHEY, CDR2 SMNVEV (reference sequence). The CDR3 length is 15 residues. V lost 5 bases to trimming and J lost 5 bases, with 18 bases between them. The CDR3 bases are TGTGCCAGCAGTCCCCCGGAGGCAGGGCAGGAGACCCAGTACTTC. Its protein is CASSPPEAGQETQYF.

The CDR3 DNA follows: TGTGCCAGCAGCTACACAGGGGATGATGGCTACACCTTC. Its translation: CASSYTGDDGYTF. The rearrangement links TRBV7-3 to TRBJ1-2; 7 nucleotides match TRBD1. The CDR3 totals 13 residues. Germline V gene lookup returns CDR1 SGHTA and CDR2 FQGTGA. Losses at the gene ends were 4 bases for V and 6 bases for J; bases not matched to a gene: 5.

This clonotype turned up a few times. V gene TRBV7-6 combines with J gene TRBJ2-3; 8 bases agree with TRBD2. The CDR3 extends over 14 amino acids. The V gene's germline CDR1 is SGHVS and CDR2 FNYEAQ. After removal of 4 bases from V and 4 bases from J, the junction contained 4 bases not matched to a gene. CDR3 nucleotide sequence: TGTGCCAGCAGCTCCGGACTAGCCCCAGATACGCAGTATTTT. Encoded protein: CASSSGLAPDTQYF.

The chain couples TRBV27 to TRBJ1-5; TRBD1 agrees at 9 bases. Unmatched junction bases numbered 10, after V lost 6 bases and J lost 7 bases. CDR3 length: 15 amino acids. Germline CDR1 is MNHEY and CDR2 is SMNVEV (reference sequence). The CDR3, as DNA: TGTGCCAGCAGGCCGACCGGGACAGGGTGGCAGCCCCAGCATTTT. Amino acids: CASRPTGTGWQPQHF.

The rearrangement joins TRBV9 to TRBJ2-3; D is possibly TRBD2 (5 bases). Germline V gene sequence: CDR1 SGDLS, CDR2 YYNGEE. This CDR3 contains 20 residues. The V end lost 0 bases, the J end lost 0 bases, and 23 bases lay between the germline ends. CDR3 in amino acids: CASSVDPPSEVAVSTDTQYF. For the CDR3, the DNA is TGTGCCAGCAGCGTAGACCCACCATCGGAGGTAGCTGTTAGCACAGATACGCAGTATTTT. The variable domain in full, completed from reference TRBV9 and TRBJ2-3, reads DSGVTQTPKHLITATGQRVTLRCSPRSGDLSVYWYQQSLDQGLQFLIQYYNGEERAKGNILERFSAQQFPDLHSELNLSSLELGDSALYFCASSVDPPSEVAVSTDTQYFGPGTRLTVL.

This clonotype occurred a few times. The CDR3 bases are TGCAGCGTTGATGGCAGGGGAGCAGATACGCAGTATTTT. This encodes CSVDGRGADTQYF. This chain uses TRBV29-1 with TRBJ2-3; tentatively, D is TRBD1 (6 bases). The CDR3 sequence is 13 residues long. Germline lookup yields CDR1 SQVTM and CDR2 ANQGSEA. The V gene lost 3 bases and the J gene lost 4 bases, with 11 bases spanning the gap.

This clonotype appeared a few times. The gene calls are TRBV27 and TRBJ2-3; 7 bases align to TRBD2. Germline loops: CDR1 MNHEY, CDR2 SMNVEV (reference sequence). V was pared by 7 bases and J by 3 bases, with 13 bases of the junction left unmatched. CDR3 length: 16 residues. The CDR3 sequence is CASTPSGGSRTDTQYF. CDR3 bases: TGTGCCAGCACACCTAGCGGCGGGAGTAGGACAGATACGCAGTATTTT.

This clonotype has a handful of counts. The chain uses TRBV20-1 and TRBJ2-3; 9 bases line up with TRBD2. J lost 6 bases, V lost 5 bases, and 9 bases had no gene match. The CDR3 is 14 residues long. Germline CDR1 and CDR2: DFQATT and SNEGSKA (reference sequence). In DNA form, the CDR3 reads TGCAGTGCTTACTCCGGGACTAGCCGCGATACGCAGTATTTT. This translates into CSAYSGTSRDTQYF.

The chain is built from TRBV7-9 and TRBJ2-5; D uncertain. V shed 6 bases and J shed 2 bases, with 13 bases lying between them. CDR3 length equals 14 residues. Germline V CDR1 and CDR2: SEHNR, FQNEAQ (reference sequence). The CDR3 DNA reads TGTGCCAGCAGAAAAGAGAAAACTCAAGAGACCCAGTACTTC. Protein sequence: CASRKEKTQETQYF. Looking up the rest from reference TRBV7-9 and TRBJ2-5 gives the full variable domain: DTGVSQNPRHKITKRGQNVTFRCDPISEHNRLYWYRQTLGQGPEFLTYFQNEAQLEKSRLLSDRFSAERPKGSFSTLEIQRTEQGDSAMYLCASRKEKTQETQYFGPGTRLLVL.

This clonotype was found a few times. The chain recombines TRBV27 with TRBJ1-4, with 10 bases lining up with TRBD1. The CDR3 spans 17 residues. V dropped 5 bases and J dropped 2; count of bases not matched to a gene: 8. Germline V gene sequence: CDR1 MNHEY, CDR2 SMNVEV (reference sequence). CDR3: CASSIEGTGVTNEKLFF. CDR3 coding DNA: TGTGCCAGCAGTATAGAAGGGACAGGGGTTACTAATGAAAAACTGTTTTTT.

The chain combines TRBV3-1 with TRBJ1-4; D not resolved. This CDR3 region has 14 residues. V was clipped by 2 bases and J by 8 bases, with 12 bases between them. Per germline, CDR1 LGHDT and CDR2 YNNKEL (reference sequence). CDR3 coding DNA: TGTGCCAGCAGCCAATTTCTTTCTTCGGAAAAACTGTTTTTT. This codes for CASSQFLSSEKLFF.

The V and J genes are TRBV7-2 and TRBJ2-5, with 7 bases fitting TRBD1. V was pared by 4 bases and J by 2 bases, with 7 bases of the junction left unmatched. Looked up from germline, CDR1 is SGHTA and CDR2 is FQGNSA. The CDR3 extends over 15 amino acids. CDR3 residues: CASSSYRGPQETQYF. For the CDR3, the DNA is TGTGCCAGCAGCTCATACAGGGGTCCGCAAGAGACCCAGTACTTC.

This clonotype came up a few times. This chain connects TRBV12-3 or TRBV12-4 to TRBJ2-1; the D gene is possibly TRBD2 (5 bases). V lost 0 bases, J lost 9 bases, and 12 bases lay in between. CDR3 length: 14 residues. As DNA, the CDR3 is TGTGCCAGCAGTTTAGCGCCCCTAGCACGTGAGCAGTTCTTC. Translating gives CASSLAPLAREQFF.

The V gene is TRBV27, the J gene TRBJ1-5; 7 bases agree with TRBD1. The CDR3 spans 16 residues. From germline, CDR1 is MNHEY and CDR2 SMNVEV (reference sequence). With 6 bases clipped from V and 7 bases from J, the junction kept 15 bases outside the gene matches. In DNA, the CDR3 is TGTGCCAGCAGCCCGTGGGACAGAGGCCGGTGGCAGCCCCAGCATTTT. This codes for CASSPWDRGRWQPQHF.

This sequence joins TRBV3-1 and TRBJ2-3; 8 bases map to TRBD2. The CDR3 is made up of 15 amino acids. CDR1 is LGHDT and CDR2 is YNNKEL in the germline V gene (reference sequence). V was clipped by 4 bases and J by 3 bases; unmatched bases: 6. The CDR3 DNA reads TGTGCCAGCAGCCTTAGCGGGGTAAGGACAGATACGCAGTATTTT. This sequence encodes CASSLSGVRTDTQYF.

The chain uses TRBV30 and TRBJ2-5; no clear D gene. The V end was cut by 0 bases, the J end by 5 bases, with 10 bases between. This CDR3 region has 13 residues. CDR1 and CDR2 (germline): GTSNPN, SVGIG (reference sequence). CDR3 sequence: CAWSVLKAETQYF. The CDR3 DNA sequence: TGTGCCTGGAGTGTACTAAAGGCGGAGACCCAGTACTTC.

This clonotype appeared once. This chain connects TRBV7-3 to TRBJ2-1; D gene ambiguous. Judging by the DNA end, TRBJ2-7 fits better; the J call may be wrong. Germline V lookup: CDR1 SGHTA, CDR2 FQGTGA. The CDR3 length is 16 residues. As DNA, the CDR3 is TGTGCCAGCAGCTTAACCGGCGGTGGGTTCTACAATGAGCAGTACTTC. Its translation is CASSLTGGGFYNEQYF.

The CDR3 coding sequence is TGCGCCAGCAGCCTGACGACAGGGGTTAAAAATTCACCCCTCCACTTT. Encoded protein: CASSLTTGVKNSPLHF. The chain combines TRBV5-1 with TRBJ1-6; TRBD1 matches 8 bases. Germline values: CDR1 SGHRS, CDR2 YFSETQ. CDR3 size: 16 residues. Losses at the gene ends were 4 bases for V and 7 bases for J; bases not matched to a gene: 10.

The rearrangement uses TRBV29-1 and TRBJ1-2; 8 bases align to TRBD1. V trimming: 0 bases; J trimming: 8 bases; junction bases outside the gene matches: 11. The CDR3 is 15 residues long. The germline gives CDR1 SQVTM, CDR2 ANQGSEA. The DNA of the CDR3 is TGCAGCGTTGAAGAGTTGGACAGGGTTAGAGGCGGCTACACCTTC. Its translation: CSVEELDRVRGGYTF.

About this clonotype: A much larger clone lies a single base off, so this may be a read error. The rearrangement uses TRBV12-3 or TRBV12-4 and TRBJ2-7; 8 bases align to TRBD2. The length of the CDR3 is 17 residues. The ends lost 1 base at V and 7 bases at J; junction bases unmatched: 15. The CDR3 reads CASSLVVSGGPSNEQYF. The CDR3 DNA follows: TGTGCCAGCAGTTTAGTCGTTTCGGGAGGGCCCTCCAATGAGCAGTACTTC.